Detailed here is one T cell receptor (beta chain). Antigen unknown. This sample is part of a study of regulatory T cells in long-lasting Graves disease. Combining iRepertoire HTBI primers with Arm-PCR of CDR3 regions, the authors built TCR beta libraries. One entry per CDR3 protein, called by TCRdb with MiXCR from the multiplex PCR reads. The data hold fewer than 450,000 distinct CDR3 sequences, with less than 25% observed a single time. The sample's time point: persistent/refractory GD, antithyroid drugs over 5 years with positive TRAb. Extracted PBMC RNA gave rise to the TCR library. A peripheral blood sample, around 8.5 milliliters in volume, was drawn into EDTA tubes. Whole-study findings and limits: There were preferences for TRBV28, TRBJ1-2 and TRBJ2-5 in persistent disease. Limited samples may have lowered accuracy. Thyroid tissue was not sampled; only peripheral blood was.

Trimming left V 10 bases short and J 0 bases short, with 10 bases between. Germline V CDR1 and CDR2: SNHLY, FYNNEI. The CDR3 loop spans 13 amino acids. This clonotype was obtained from a female donor with Graves disease. The chain carries TRBV2 and TRBJ1-3; D gene unclear. The specimen comprised peripheral blood mononuclear cells (PBMCs), sampled when the disease was refractory, from a patient treated with antithyroid drugs. The DNA for the CDR3 is TGTGCCACACAGTTTTCCTCTGGAAACACCATATATTTT. Translating it yields CATQFSSGNTIYF.